These T cell receptor beta chains were read from a single sample in a study of cytomegalovirus exposure and HLA in healthy donors. This table comes from immunoSEQ multiplex PCR, and its TCRdb copy is limited to in-frame clones, with some not included. This table holds some 150,000 clones, 75% found once. The sequencing input was PBMCs. The receptors come from a young man in good health and CMV-seronegative. Each CDR3 is given with its conserved first and last residue. Each record gives: V gene, clone size, J gene, D gene, CDR3 DNA, CDR3 protein. The D gene is left open where the match is weak. Not all rows give a size; the values are once, few, many and, for expanded clones, a class.

>TRBV30|.|TRBJ1-4|.
TGTGCCTGGAGTGCTCAGGGCCCGAATGAAAAACTGTTTTTT
CAWSAQGPNEKLFF
>TRBV9|.|TRBJ2-7|.
TGTGCCAGCAGCGTAGCCCAGGGTTACGAGCAGTACTTC
CASSVAQGYEQYF
>TRBV30|.|TRBJ2-3|TRBD1
TGTGCCTGGAGTGCCGGACAGGGGTCGACAGATACGCAGTATTTT
CAWSAGQGSTDTQYF
>TRBV20-1|few|TRBJ2-7|TRBD1
TGCAGTGGGGACAGGGCCCGCGAGCAGTACTTC
CSGDRAREQYF
>TRBV28|few|TRBJ1-5|TRBD1
TGTGCCAGCACCCAGGGGGCAGGTCAGCCCCAGCATTTT
CASTQGAGQPQHF
>TRBV28|.|TRBJ2-7|.
TGTGCCAGCAGCAAATACAGGACCCGAGGAGACGAGCAGTACTTC
CASSKYRTRGDEQYF
>TRBV6-1|.|TRBJ2-7|TRBD2
TGTGCCAGCAGTGAACGGGCGGGGGAGAACTACGAGCAGTACTTC
CASSERAGENYEQYF
>TRBV6-1|.|TRBJ1-5|.
TGTGCCAGCAGTTGGACAGAATTGGACGCCCAGCATTTT
CASSWTELDAQHF
>TRBV5-6|few|TRBJ1-2|TRBD1
TGTGCCAGCAGCTTGGGACAGGGTTTAATCAACTATGGCTACACCTTC
CASSLGQGLINYGYTF
>TRBV5-1|.|TRBJ2-5|TRBD1
TGCGCCAGCTCAGGGGGCAACCAAGAGACCCAGTACTTC
CASSGGNQETQYF
>TRBV11-3|.|TRBJ2-6|.
TGTGCCAGCAGCTTGAGCCTCTCTGGGGCCAACGTCCTGACTTTC
CASSLSLSGANVLTF
>TRBV9|.|TRBJ2-2|TRBD1
TGTGCCAGCAGCGTAGAGACGACAGGGGGCGTTCAGGCGAACACCGGGGAGCTGTTTTTT
CASSVETTGGVQANTGELFF
>TRBV28|.|TRBJ2-3|TRBD2
TGTGCCAGCAGTTCTTACCGATCTCTAGCGGGGGAGAGCACAGATACGCAGTATTTT
CASSSYRSLAGESTDTQYF
>TRBV9|.|TRBJ1-2|TRBD1
TGTGCCAGCAGCGTAGTAGGACAGGGAAACTATGGCTACACCTTC
CASSVVGQGNYGYTF
>TRBV6-1|.|TRBJ2-1|.
TGTGCCAGCAGTGTGGGGGGAAACGGGCTTGGGGAGCAGTTCTTC
CASSVGGNGLGEQFF
>TRBV2|.|TRBJ1-2|.
TGTGCCAGCAGTCAACAGGGCTATGGCTACACCTTC
CASSQQGYGYTF
>TRBV28|.|TRBJ2-5|TRBD2
TGTGCCAGCAGTTCGTCAAGCGGGAGTGCAGAGACCCAGTACTTC
CASSSSSGSAETQYF
>TRBV2|.|TRBJ2-3|.
TGTGCCAGCAGAGCGAATAGCTGGAGAGGAGATACGCAGTATTTT
CASRANSWRGDTQYF
>TRBV5-4|.|TRBJ2-7|TRBD2
TGTGCCAGCAGCCCGGGTGGGAGCGGGGGGTACGAGCAGTACTTC
CASSPGGSGGYEQYF
>TRBV27|few|TRBJ1-2|TRBD1
TGTGCCAGCAGCACCCACAGGGGCGGTAACTATGGCTACACCTTC
CASSTHRGGNYGYTF
>TRBV27|.|TRBJ2-1|TRBD2
TGTGCCAGCAGTTTCCGGGACTATTCACTCTTTGAGCAGTTCTTC
CASSFRDYSLFEQFF
>TRBV5-6|.|TRBJ2-5|.
TGTGCCAGCAGCTTGGTCCGGAACGGGGAGACCCAGTACTTC
CASSLVRNGETQYF
>TRBV6-1|few|TRBJ2-1|.
TGTGCCAGCAGGATGAGGCCTAGCTCCGATGAGCAGTTCTTC
CASRMRPSSDEQFF
>TRBV6-5|.|TRBJ2-7|.
TGTGCCAGCAGTTACTCCGACAGGGAGGATTCCTACGAGCAGTACTTC
CASSYSDREDSYEQYF
>TRBV10-3|.|TRBJ2-5|.
TGTGCCATCAGTGACCTAGGGGAAGACCAAGAGACCCAGTACTTC
CAISDLGEDQETQYF
>TRBV29-1|.|TRBJ2-7|.
TGCAGCGTTGGTCGGGGTTCGGGCGAGCAGTACTTC
CSVGRGSGEQYF
>TRBV7-2|once|TRBJ2-7|.
TGTGCCAGCAGCTTATCCCCGAGGTCGAGCGGATTCGCCTACGAGCAGTACTTC
CASSLSPRSSGFAYEQYF
>TRBV7-9|.|TRBJ2-7|.
TGTGCCAGCAGCTTAGGTGTCCCAGGGGTTGAGCAGTACTTC
CASSLGVPGVEQYF
>TRBV29-1|.|TRBJ1-2|TRBD1
TGCAGCGTTGTTGGAGGACAGGCCGACAACTATGGCTACACCTTC
CSVVGGQADNYGYTF
>TRBV7-2|.|TRBJ1-1|.
TGTGCCAGCAGCTATACAGGGTTAACTGAAGCTTTCTTT
CASSYTGLTEAFF
>TRBV7-2|.|TRBJ1-2|TRBD1
TGTGCCAGCAGCTCCGACAGGGAGGCTAACTATGGCTACACCTTC
CASSSDREANYGYTF
>TRBV2|.|TRBJ1-1|.
TGTGCCAGCAGTACAGCGGGGTACACTGAAGCTTTCTTT
CASSTAGYTEAFF
>TRBV5-4|.|TRBJ1-1|.
TGTGCCAGCAGCACCGGGAACACTGAAGCTTTCTTT
CASSTGNTEAFF
>TRBV6-6|.|TRBJ1-1|TRBD1
TGTGCCAGCAGTTCCATAGACAGGGGAAACACTGAAGCTTTCTTT
CASSSIDRGNTEAFF
>TRBV21-1|.|TRBJ2-3|.
TGTGCCAGCAGCAAAAGAACGGGAGCGGCGAATAGAGCCACAGATACGCAGTATTTT
CASSKRTGAANRATDTQYF
>TRBV6-6|few|TRBJ2-2|.
TGTGCCAGCAACCCCCTGACAGACACCGGGGAGCTGTTTTTT
CASNPLTDTGELFF
>TRBV27|.|TRBJ1-6|.
TGTGCCAGCAGTTCCGCGGGGGACCATAATTCACCCCTCCACTTT
CASSSAGDHNSPLHF
>TRBV28|few|TRBJ2-1|TRBD2
TGTGCCAGCTCCGGCGGGGGGGACCCCAATGAGCAGTTCTTC
CASSGGGDPNEQFF
>TRBV11-2|.|TRBJ2-1|TRBD2
TGTGCCAGTAAGACGCTAGCGGGAGGGCCGGTAATGCGAAATGAGCAGTTCTTC
CASKTLAGGPVMRNEQFF
>TRBV2|.|TRBJ2-1|TRBD2
TGTGCCAGCACGGCGACTAGCGGTGACAATGAGCAGTTCTTC
CASTATSGDNEQFF
>TRBV30|.|TRBJ1-1|.
TGTGCCTGTCGGGACACAACCCTGGAAGCTTTCTTT
CACRDTTLEAFF
>TRBV6-5|once|TRBJ1-2|.
TGTGCCAGCAGTTACTCGGGGCCGGACTATGGCTACACCTTC
CASSYSGPDYGYTF
>TRBV4-1|.|TRBJ2-1|TRBD2
TGCGCCAGCAGCCAGTCACTAGCGGGAGTTTACAATGAGCAGTTCTTC
CASSQSLAGVYNEQFF
>TRBV10-3|.|TRBJ1-2|TRBD1
TGTGCCATCAGAGCTCCGGGACAGGGGGCCCATGGCTACACCTTC
CAIRAPGQGAHGYTF
>TRBV28|.|TRBJ2-7|TRBD2
TGTGCCAGCAGCCCCCATTTAAGCGGGACGACACCCTACGAGCAGTACTTC
CASSPHLSGTTPYEQYF
>TRBV28|.|TRBJ1-4|TRBD1
TGTGCCAGCAGTTCAGCCTCCGGGACAGGGAGAGAAAAACTGTTTTTT
CASSSASGTGREKLFF
>TRBV7-2|.|TRBJ2-7|TRBD2
TGTGCCAGCAGCCAAGGACTAGCCTCCTACGAGCAGTACTTC
CASSQGLASYEQYF
>TRBV27|.|TRBJ2-3|TRBD1
TGTGCCAGCAGTCAAGGACAGGGGCGAGATACGCAGTATTTT
CASSQGQGRDTQYF
>TRBV11-3|few|TRBJ2-7|.
TGTGCCAGCAGCCCTTTCAAGGCAGGGGCAAACTCAGACGAGCAGTACTTC
CASSPFKAGANSDEQYF
>TRBV5-6|.|TRBJ2-1|.
TGTGCCAGCAGCTTGGCAGGGGCGTATGATGAGCAGTTCTTC
CASSLAGAYDEQFF
>TRBV28|.|TRBJ2-7|.
TGTGCCAGCAGTGGCCAGACATTTTACGAGCAGTACTTC
CASSGQTFYEQYF
>TRBV29-1|.|TRBJ2-1|TRBD2
TGCAGTGGGCTAGCGGGTGCTCTCTACAATGAGCAGTTCTTC
CSGLAGALYNEQFF
>TRBV11-2|once|TRBJ2-1|TRBD1
TGTGCCAGCAGCCTACTGACAGGGTTCTCCTACAATGAGCAGTTCTTC
CASSLLTGFSYNEQFF
>TRBV6-5|.|TRBJ1-6|.
TGTGCCAGCAGGCCAACCGGGCCGGGGTCACCCCTCCACTTT
CASRPTGPGSPLHF
>TRBV6-5|.|TRBJ2-1|TRBD2
TGTGCCAGCAGTTACTCAGGCGGGGGGGAAAATGAGCAGTTCTTC
CASSYSGGGENEQFF